This is a list of T cell receptor beta chains from one sample in a study of brain T cells in children with intractable seizures. Libraries were prepared by immunoSEQ multiplex PCR; TCRdb keeps only in-frame clonotypes and omits some of them. The sample holds fewer than 25,000 clones, 94% seen once. The material sequenced was peripheral blood, taken at surgery. Receptors originate from a boy younger than 18 with focal cortical dysplasia and intractable seizures. CDR3s include the opening cysteine and the closing phenylalanine or tryptophan. The D gene is left open where the match is weak. Size values are once, few and many counts, or a class for expanded clones, and some rows have none.

cdr3_aa	cdr3_nt	v_call	j_call	d_call	clone_size
CATSGVTRNPGTQYF	TGTGCCACCAGTGGCGTGACTAGGAACCCAGGTACGCAGTATTTT	TRBV24-1	TRBJ2-3	.	.
CAGSLTGRGGTYGYTF	TGTGCCGGCTCCCTGACAGGGAGGGGTGGGACCTATGGCTACACCTTC	TRBV28	TRBJ1-2	TRBD1	.
CAWSLRGIGELFF	TGTGCCTGGAGTCTCAGGGGGATCGGGGAGCTGTTTTTT	TRBV30	TRBJ2-2	TRBD1	.
CATSDRQGGDEQFF	TGTGCCACCAGTGACCGACAGGGTGGCGATGAGCAGTTCTTC	TRBV24-1	TRBJ2-1	TRBD1	.
CASSEGNTEAFF	TGTGCCAGCAGTGAAGGCAACACTGAAGCTTTCTTT	TRBV6-1	TRBJ1-1	.	.
CASSFQQVQETQYF	TGCGCCAGCAGCTTCCAGCAGGTACAAGAGACCCAGTACTTC	TRBV5-1	TRBJ2-5	.	.
CAISESGKRSSYNEQFF	TGTGCCATCAGTGAGTCGGGGAAGCGGAGCTCCTACAATGAGCAGTTCTTC	TRBV10-3	TRBJ2-1	.	.
CASSVDQGVITDTQYF	TGTGCCAGCAGCGTAGATCAGGGGGTTATCACAGATACGCAGTATTTT	TRBV9	TRBJ2-3	TRBD1	.
CASGLIQGASISGANVLTF	TGCGCCAGCGGTCTAATACAGGGGGCGTCAATCTCTGGGGCCAACGTCCTGACTTTC	TRBV5-1	TRBJ2-6	TRBD1	.
CASSQDRGRNTGELFF	TGTGCCAGCAGCCAGGACAGGGGGCGGAACACCGGGGAGCTGTTTTTT	TRBV2	TRBJ2-2	TRBD1	.
CASSGTGTAYEQYF	TGTGCCAGCAGCGGGACTGGGACAGCCTACGAGCAGTACTTC	TRBV9	TRBJ2-7	TRBD1	once
CAINGQGNTGELFF	TGTGCCATCAACGGACAGGGGAACACCGGGGAGCTGTTTTTT	TRBV2	TRBJ2-2	TRBD1	.
CASTHGDTQYF	TGTGCCAGCACCCACGGGGATACGCAGTATTTT	TRBV12-3/TRBV12-4	TRBJ2-3	.	.
CASSPPGPGYTF	TGCGCCAGCAGCCCCCCGGGGCCGGGCTACACCTTC	TRBV5-1	TRBJ1-2	.	.
CASSGARGTDTQYF	TGCGCCAGCAGTGGGGCGAGGGGCACAGATACGCAGTATTTT	TRBV5-1	TRBJ2-3	.	.
CASNRDRFSDTQYF	TGTGCCAGCAATCGGGACCGTTTCTCAGATACGCAGTATTTT	TRBV2	TRBJ2-3	.	.
CASSLMNLGVQETQYF	TGTGCCAGCAGCTTAATGAACCTGGGGGTCCAAGAGACCCAGTACTTC	TRBV11-2	TRBJ2-5	.	.
CASSRGAAGNTGELFF	TGTGCCAGCAGCCGAGGAGCAGCGGGGAACACCGGGGAGCTGTTTTTT	TRBV7-8	TRBJ2-2	.	once
CASDLQGFIGYTF	TGTGCCAGCGATTTACAGGGGTTTATTGGCTACACCTTC	TRBV6-5	TRBJ1-2	TRBD1	.
CSVAGTKNTEAFF	TGCAGCGTGGCCGGGACCAAGAACACTGAAGCTTTCTTT	TRBV29-1	TRBJ1-1	.	.
CASSQGTSGASTDTQYF	TGTGCCAGCAGCCAAGGGACTAGCGGCGCTAGCACAGATACGCAGTATTTT	TRBV3-1/TRBV3-2	TRBJ2-3	TRBD2	.
CASSGGGGVNNEQFF	TGTGCCAGCAGCGGTGGGGGAGGAGTGAACAATGAGCAGTTCTTC	TRBV11-1	TRBJ2-1	.	.